This TCR beta chain derives from a study of T-cell reconstitution after alpha-beta-depleted transplantation in children. Construction of the TCRbeta library involved unique molecular identifiers. TCRdb itself ran the PCR reads through MiXCR, one entry per CDR3 protein. The repertoire has approximately 230,000 distinct CDR3 sequences, about 26% of them found once; the top ten carry around 2.5%. This clonotype was seen ten or more times. The CDR3 sequence is 15 residues long. The junction had 5 bases not matched to a gene; V was cut back by 7 bases and J by 5 bases. Germline-derived CDR1 and CDR2 are KGHDR and SFDVKD.

The sample here was PBMCs, taken before TCRalphabeta/CD19-depleted stem cell transplant. This TCR derives from a girl under 10 years old with Fanconi anemia, due to receive a stem cell transplant. The chain combines TRBV24-1 with TRBJ2-5; 14 nucleotides align to TRBD2. CDR3 DNA sequence: TGTGCCACCAGCTGGACTAGCGGGAGGAAGGAGACCCAGTACTTC. Residues: CATSWTSGRKETQYF.